The T cell receptor (beta chain) described here comes from a study of blood T cell repertoires in COVID-19. As for the study in general: Acute and convalescent COVID-19 specimens originated in the United States, Italy and Spain. T cells, B-cell-depleted T cells, or PBMCs supplied cDNA or gDNA.

Produced via immunoSEQ multiplex PCR; TCRdb's table is partial and in-frame only. There are under 25,000 clones in the sample; around nine tenths occur only once, and roughly 3.1% lies in the top ten. This CDR3 region has 15 residues. CDR1 and CDR2 from the germline V gene are SGHRS and YFSETQ. Trimming took 4 bases from V and 5 from J; bases not matched to a gene: 4. The chain combines TRBV5-1 with TRBJ2-2, with 11 positions matching TRBD1. The sequenced material came from peripheral blood. This receptor was identified in a human donor in a cohort sampled during active COVID-19. CDR3 in DNA: TGCGCCAGCAGCCCCGGGACAGGGGGAACCGGGGAGCTGTTTTTT. Its translation is CASSPGTGGTGELFF. Based on the CDR3 plus reference TRBV5-1 and TRBJ2-2, the full variable domain is KAGVTQTPRYLIKTRGQQVTLSCSPISGHRSVSWYQQTPGQGLQFLFEYFSETQRNKGNFPGRFSGRQFSNSRSEMNVSTLELGDSALYLCASSPGTGGTGELFFGEGSRLTVL.